A single sample gave rise to the 23 T cell receptor beta chains below, sequenced in a study of a mutant IDH1 vaccine in newly diagnosed glioma. Repertoires were generated with immunoSEQ multiplex PCR, while TCRdb's copy carries only in-frame clones and drops some. Of some 61,000 clones detected, 80% to 85% appear once; the ten largest clones hold approximately 12%. What these receptors recognize is not known. Specified time point: week 35, safety follow-up. All doses held 300 ug of mutant IDH1 20-mer peptide, with topical imiquimod. Sequencing was performed on PBMCs, taken from a glioma patient whose treatment included an IDH1 peptide vaccine. The receptors derive from a man in his late teens or twenties with glioma.

The chain is built from TRBV4-1 and TRBJ2-7; D ambiguous. With 4 bases removed from V and 8 bases from J, the gap between germline ends came to 6 bases. This CDR3 comprises 10 residues. Per the germline V gene, CDR1 is MGHRA and CDR2 is YSYEKL. The CDR3 is CASSPFQQYF. Here the CDR3 DNA reads TGCGCCAGCAGCCCATTTCAGCAGTACTTC.

This sequence joins TRBV25-1 and TRBJ2-1; D is ambiguous. The germline CDR1 and CDR2 sequences are MGHDK and SYGVNS. With 6 bases removed from V and 5 bases from J, the gap between germline ends came to 14 bases. The CDR3 loop spans 14 amino acids. The CDR3 protein is CASRGSLSNNEQFF. CDR3 DNA: TGTGCCAGCAGGGGGTCATTATCTAACAATGAGCAGTTCTTC.

This clone was detected a few times. The rearrangement joins TRBV28 to TRBJ1-2; maybe TRBD1 (6 bases). V gave up 6 bases and J gave up 9 bases, with 17 bases separating them. CDR3 size: 13 residues. CDR1 is MDHEN, CDR2 SYDVKM, per germline. The CDR3, as DNA: TGTGCCAGCAGAGGGGACCTGGGGGCGAGCTACACCTTC. It specifies CASRGDLGASYTF.

This sequence joins TRBV6-1 and TRBJ1-2; D perhaps matches TRBD1 (5 bases). Germline V gives CDR1 MNHNS, CDR2 SASEGT. The germline V and J ends were trimmed by 2 bases and 5 bases, with 18 bases remaining between them. The CDR3 is made up of 16 amino acids. CDR3 loop: CASSEWGGTALYGYTF. In DNA form, the CDR3 reads TGTGCCAGCAGTGAATGGGGTGGGACGGCCCTTTATGGCTACACCTTC.

V is TRBV27 and J is TRBJ1-2, with D hard to call. Germline CDR1 reads MNHEY; CDR2 reads SMNVEV (reference sequence). The V end was cut by 5 bases, the J end by 6 bases, with 13 bases between. The CDR3 contains 13 residues. CDR3: CASSPRATDGYTF. In DNA form, the CDR3 reads TGTGCCAGCAGTCCCCGGGCGACGGATGGCTACACCTTC.

The rearrangement joins TRBV2 to TRBJ2-3; 10 bases align to TRBD2. The V gene end was trimmed by 3 bases and the J gene end by 2 bases; junction bases not matched to a gene: 2. Germline-derived CDR1 and CDR2 are SNHLY and FYNNEI. This CDR3 has 15 amino acids. The CDR3 nucleotides are TGTGCCAGCAGTGAGAGCGGGGGGGACACAGATACGCAGTATTTT. Translated: CASSESGGDTDTQYF.

The V call is TRBV4-1, the J call TRBJ1-1; D is unresolved. Germline lookup yields CDR1 MGHRA and CDR2 YSYEKL. Trimming cost V 1 base and J 4 bases, with 10 bases left between them. This CDR3 region has 14 residues. The CDR3 DNA reads TGCGCCAGCAGCCAAGCCTGGGAGGGCACTGAAGCTTTCTTT. It encodes CASSQAWEGTEAFF.

The V and J genes are TRBV7-2 and TRBJ1-4; 7 bases line up with TRBD1. The CDR3 runs 16 residues. Germline V gene lookup returns CDR1 SGHTA and CDR2 FQGNSA. With V trimmed by 4 bases and J by 4 bases, 9 bases remained unmatched. CDR3 sequence reads: CASSSTPGTVNEKLFF. CDR3 bases: TGTGCCAGCAGCTCTACTCCCGGGACAGTTAATGAAAAACTGTTTTTT.

The chain has TRBV5-1 and TRBJ2-5, with 10 bases aligning to TRBD2. The CDR3 has 15 amino acids. The V gene end was trimmed by 5 bases and the J gene end by 2 bases; junction bases not matched to a gene: 6. Germline CDR1 reads SGHRS; CDR2 reads YFSETQ. The CDR3 coding sequence is TGCGCCAGCAGGACCGGGACTAGCGAGCAAGAGACCCAGTACTTC. Translated: CASRTGTSEQETQYF.

The genes are TRBV10-3 and TRBJ1-5, with 7 bases aligning to TRBD1. The CDR3 extends over 17 amino acids. CDR1 and CDR2 from the germline V gene are ENHRY and SYGVKD. V lost 3 bases, J lost 0 bases, and 8 bases stayed unmatched. CDR3 coding DNA: TGTGCCATCAGTGAAACGGGACAGCCCCATAGCAATCAGCCCCAGCATTTT. It yields the protein CAISETGQPHSNQPQHF.

The rearrangement links TRBV30 to TRBJ2-5; perhaps TRBD1 as D (6 bases). Gene TRBJ2-7 matches the end of the DNA better, so the J call may be wrong. Germline loops: CDR1 GTSNPN, CDR2 SVGIG (reference sequence). The length of the CDR3 is 15 residues. CDR3: CAWSVNFGGNYEQYF. For the CDR3, the DNA is TGTGCCTGGAGTGTAAACTTTGGGGGCAACTACGAGCAGTACTTC.

The CDR3 spells CASSYGSRGKEQYF. CDR3 coding DNA: TGTGCCAGCAGTTACGGGAGCCGTGGAAAGGAGCAGTACTTC. The chain couples TRBV6-5 to TRBJ2-7; D may be TRBD2 (5 bases). This CDR3 has 14 residues. Trimming pared 2 bases from V and 7 bases from J, leaving 15 bases between. Germline V CDR1 and CDR2: MNHEY, SVGAGI.

J is TRBJ1-5 and V is TRBV4-3, with D tentatively TRBD1 (5 bases). In germline, CDR1 is LGHNA, CDR2 YSLEER. The CDR3 runs 15 residues. V dropped 0 bases and J dropped 3 bases, with 9 bases sitting between them. In nucleotides, the CDR3 is TGCGCCAGCAGCCAAGAAAGGGGCCTCAATCAGCCCCAGCATTTT. Translating gives CASSQERGLNQPQHF.

The CDR3 loop is CASSFRGHSSHEQYF. Written as DNA, the CDR3 is TGTGCCAGCAGTTTCCGGGGACATAGCAGTCACGAGCAGTACTTC. The chain links TRBV6-5 to TRBJ2-7; tentative D call: TRBD1 (6 bases). V shed 4 bases and J shed 5 bases, with 18 bases lying between them. The CDR3 covers 15 residues. CDR1 is MNHEY and CDR2 is SVGAGI in the germline V gene.

The chain combines TRBV5-5 with TRBJ1-1; 7 bases line up with TRBD1. The CDR3 extends over 15 amino acids. Germline CDR1 SGHKS, CDR2 YYEKEE (reference sequence). J lost 1 base, V lost 5 bases, and 8 bases had no gene match. CDR3 DNA sequence: TGTGCCAGCAGGTGGACAGGAGGTGCGAACACTGAAGCTTTCTTT. This encodes CASRWTGGANTEAFF.

The chain uses TRBV25-1 and TRBJ2-1, with TRBD2 as a possible D gene (7 bases). V was clipped by 8 bases and J by 7 bases, with 24 bases between them. Per germline, CDR1 MGHDK and CDR2 SYGVNS. This CDR3 comprises 16 residues. The CDR3 spells CASRHTKGGYGNEQFF. The DNA for the CDR3 is TGTGCCAGCCGTCATACAAAGGGGGGGTACGGGAATGAGCAGTTCTTC.

The chain links TRBV5-5 to TRBJ2-7; D remains unclear. The CDR3 length is 14 residues. The germline CDR1 and CDR2 sequences are SGHKS and YYEKEE (reference sequence). V lost 2 bases to trimming and J lost 2 bases, with 11 bases between them. CDR3 nucleotide sequence: TGTGCCAGCAGCTTCTTTGAATCTACCTACGAGCAGTACTTC. Amino acid sequence: CASSFFESTYEQYF.

DNA of the CDR3: TGTGCCAGCAGCCCACCGGGGGCCCGCGGGCAGTTCTTC. It codes for CASSPPGARGQFF. The chain links TRBV14 to TRBJ2-1; D tentatively fits TRBD1 or TRBD2 (6 bases each). CDR3 length: 13 residues. Trimming pared 4 bases from V and 12 bases from J, leaving 16 bases between. Germline loops: CDR1 SGHDN, CDR2 FVKESK.

This clone was counted between two and nine times. The chain has TRBV4-1 and TRBJ1-1; D unresolved. CDR1 is MGHRA and CDR2 is YSYEKL in the germline V gene. Trimming removed 1 base at V and 4 bases at J, with 10 bases between. CDR3 length: 14 residues. Here the CDR3 DNA reads TGCGCCAGCAGCCAAGTAAACAGTTTCACTGAAGCTTTCTTT. Protein sequence: CASSQVNSFTEAFF.

This chain's CDR3 is CASSLLTGQNYGYTF. In DNA, the CDR3 is TGTGCCAGCAGCTTACTCACAGGGCAAAACTATGGCTACACCTTC. The chain links TRBV7-9 to TRBJ1-2, with TRBD1 as a possible D gene (6 bases). The CDR3 loop spans 15 amino acids. Germline-derived CDR1 and CDR2 are SEHNR and FQNEAQ (reference sequence). Trimming took off 2 bases at V and 2 bases at J, with 12 bases between the two ends.

This sequence joins TRBV27 and TRBJ2-3; 7 positions agree with TRBD2. This CDR3 spans 15 amino acids. Germline V gives CDR1 MNHEY, CDR2 SMNVEV (reference sequence). V lost 0 bases, J lost 3 bases, and 3 bases stayed unmatched. CDR3 in amino acids: CASSLSPAGTDTQYF. CDR3 in DNA: TGTGCCAGCAGTTTATCTCCAGCGGGGACAGATACGCAGTATTTT.

The chain is built from TRBV6-6 and TRBJ1-3, with 7 bases fitting TRBD1. This CDR3 has 16 residues. Germline CDR1 reads MNHNY; CDR2 reads SVGAGI (reference sequence). V dropped 6 bases and J dropped 4; count of bases not matched to a gene: 12. CDR3 amino acids: CASRSQGRTSGNTIYF. The CDR3 DNA follows: TGTGCCAGCAGATCACAGGGGAGAACGTCAGGAAACACCATATATTTT.

The CDR3 sequence is CASSLVGGDNSPLHF. Here the CDR3 DNA reads TGCGCCAGCAGCTTGGTCGGGGGGGATAATTCACCCCTCCACTTT. This chain joins TRBV5-1 and TRBJ1-6; D is perhaps TRBD1 (5 bases). V lost 0 bases to trimming and J lost 5 bases, with 9 bases between them. The CDR3 extends over 15 amino acids. CDR1 SGHRS and CDR2 YFSETQ come from the germline V gene.